These 32 T cell receptor beta chains were sequenced from one sample in a study of blood T cell repertoires in COVID-19. The table came from immunoSEQ multiplex PCR; TCRdb's copy has only in-frame clones and leaves some out. Of approximately 18,000 clones listed, approximately 93% are singletons. The material sequenced was peripheral blood. All receptors derive from a human donor in a cohort sampled during active COVID-19.

The J gene is TRBJ1-2, the V gene TRBV7-9, with D hard to call. V dropped 5 bases and J dropped 0 bases, with 10 bases sitting between them. This CDR3 has 14 residues. Germline CDR1 SEHNR, CDR2 FQNEAQ (reference sequence). CDR3 amino acids: CASSSPISNYGYTF. The CDR3, as DNA: TGTGCCAGCAGCAGCCCGATTTCTAACTATGGCTACACCTTC. The complete variable domain, with remaining parts taken from reference TRBV7-9 and TRBJ1-2, reads DTGVSQNPRHKITKRGQNVTFRCDPISEHNRLYWYRQTLGQGPEFLTYFQNEAQLEKSRLLSDRFSAERPKGSFSTLEIQRTEQGDSAMYLCASSSPISNYGYTFGSGTRLTVV.

The rearrangement links TRBV27 to TRBJ1-2, with D unresolved. The V end was cut by 2 bases, the J end by 8 bases, with 15 bases between. The CDR3 sequence is 14 residues long. The V gene's germline CDR1 is MNHEY and CDR2 SMNVEV (reference sequence). CDR3 DNA: TGTGCCAGCAGTTTAGATTTTGCCTCGGGAGGCTACACCTTC. Translated, it gives CASSLDFASGGYTF.

V gene TRBV4-1 combines with J gene TRBJ2-5; TRBD2 might be the D (5 bases). V lost 1 base to trimming and J lost 5 bases, with 14 bases between them. The length of the CDR3 is 15 residues. Germline V gene data show CDR1 as MGHRA and CDR2 as YSYEKL. DNA for the CDR3: TGCGCCAGCAGCCAAGTTATGGGTCCGGGGGAGACCCAGTACTTC. This codes for CASSQVMGPGETQYF.

V gene TRBV6-1 combines with J gene TRBJ2-7; 12 bases fit TRBD2. The J segment lost 2 bases and the V segment lost 2 bases, leaving 1 base of the junction unmatched. There are 15 residues in the CDR3. CDR1 and CDR2 (germline): MNHNS, SASEGT. The DNA of the CDR3 is TGTGCCAGCAGTGAAAGGACTAGCGGGGCCTACGAGCAGTACTTC. Amino acids: CASSERTSGAYEQYF.

The rearrangement links TRBV6-2 or TRBV6-3 to TRBJ1-1; no clear D gene. V shed 3 bases and J shed 4 bases, with 12 bases lying between them. This CDR3 is built from 14 residues. Looked up from germline, CDR1 is MNHEY and CDR2 is SVGEGT. The DNA of the CDR3 is TGTGCCAGCAGTTATTTCGACATACCCACTGAAGCTTTCTTT. Protein: CASSYFDIPTEAFF.

V is TRBV7-8 and J is TRBJ2-1; the match to TRBD1 covers 10 bases. CDR3 length: 15 amino acids. V shed 4 bases and J 4 bases; nucleotides not matched to a gene: 4. Germline-derived CDR1 and CDR2 are SGHVS and FQNEAQ. The CDR3 nucleotides are TGTGCCAGCAGCTCAGACAGGGGGCGATACAATGAGCAGTTCTTC. Its translation is CASSSDRGRYNEQFF.

This clone was seen a single time. The genes are TRBV28 and TRBJ1-2; 8 bases match TRBD1. CDR1 is MDHEN and CDR2 is SYDVKM in the germline V gene. The CDR3 consists of 14 residues. The V and J ends lost 2 bases and 5 bases, in that order; junction bases with no gene match: 4. The CDR3 spells CASSLPDRAYGYTF. The CDR3 DNA reads as TGTGCCAGCAGTTTACCGGACAGGGCTTATGGCTACACCTTC.

V gene TRBV27 combines with J gene TRBJ2-2, with D perhaps TRBD1 (6 bases). The length of the CDR3 is 16 residues. Trimming cost V 6 bases and J 0 bases, with 14 bases left between them. Germline V gene data show CDR1 as MNHEY and CDR2 as SMNVEV (reference sequence). The CDR3 region has the DNA TGTGCCAGCAGGCCGACAGGAACCACGAACACCGGGGAGCTGTTTTTT. Protein product: CASRPTGTTNTGELFF.

V gene TRBV9 combines with J gene TRBJ2-3; D not certain. Germline CDR1 reads SGDLS; CDR2 reads YYNGEE. With 0 bases removed from V and 11 bases from J, the gap between germline ends came to 13 bases. The length of the CDR3 is 13 residues. CDR3 in amino acids: CASSVDLRNEQYF. The CDR3 DNA follows: TGTGCCAGCAGCGTAGACCTCAGGAATGAGCAGTATTTT.

The chain couples TRBV5-5 to TRBJ1-1; TRBD1 might be the D (6 bases). The germline V gene has CDR1 SGHKS and CDR2 YYEKEE (reference sequence). V was clipped by 6 bases and J by 2 bases, with 17 bases between them. CDR3 length: 15 amino acids. CDR3 sequence (DNA): TGTGCCAGCATTCCCCGGACAGCGATAAACACTGAAGCTTTCTTT. This sequence encodes CASIPRTAINTEAFF.

In its sample, this clone is large. CDR3 in amino acids: CARSFARGHQPQHF. The CDR3 nucleotides are TGTGCCAGAAGTTTTGCTAGGGGGCATCAGCCCCAGCATTTT. The chain links TRBV5-3 to TRBJ1-5; 7 bases align to TRBD1. TRBV5-3 is an open reading frame, and its role is uncertain. J was trimmed by 5 bases and V by 5 bases; bases with no gene match: 7. The CDR3 consists of 14 residues.

The chain employs TRBV28 and TRBJ2-7; 7 bases map to TRBD2. The germline V gene has CDR1 MDHEN and CDR2 SYDVKM. Unmatched junction bases numbered 11, after V lost 6 bases and J lost 0 bases. This CDR3 has 16 amino acids. The CDR3 DNA reads TGTGCCAGCAGCCCGGGACTAACCTACTCCTCCTACGAGCAGTACTTC. Translation gives CASSPGLTYSSYEQYF.

V is TRBV28 and J is TRBJ2-7; TRBD2 might be the D (6 bases). The CDR3 covers 16 residues. The germline V and J ends were trimmed by 2 bases and 7 bases, with 21 bases remaining between them. Germline V gene sequence: CDR1 MDHEN, CDR2 SYDVKM. The CDR3 DNA follows: TGTGCCAGCAGTTTAGGGCAGGGTATAGGGACTTTAGAGCAGTACTTC. This encodes CASSLGQGIGTLEQYF.

The V gene is TRBV11-2, the J gene TRBJ2-2; possible D gene TRBD1, 6 bases. The length of the CDR3 is 15 residues. Germline V gene lookup returns CDR1 SGHAT and CDR2 FQNNGV. Trimming left V 1 base short and J 4 bases short, with 10 bases between. Here the CDR3 DNA reads TGTGCCAGCAGCTTAGGGAAAGGGGGCACCGGGGAGCTGTTTTTT. Protein product: CASSLGKGGTGELFF.

The genes are TRBV6-5 and TRBJ2-2; maybe TRBD2 (5 bases). This CDR3 has 13 amino acids. Per the germline V gene, CDR1 is MNHEY and CDR2 is SVGAGI. Trimming shortened V by 3 bases and J by 6 bases, and 8 bases separated the two germline ends. The CDR3 sequence is CASSYRGAGELFF. The CDR3 bases are TGTGCCAGCAGTTATCGGGGAGCCGGGGAGCTGTTTTTT.

V is TRBV6-5 and J is TRBJ2-1; D gene unclear. Trimming shortened V by 6 bases and J by 4 bases, and 4 bases separated the two germline ends. Germline values: CDR1 MNHEY, CDR2 SVGAGI. CDR3 length equals 11 residues. The CDR3 protein is CASSIYNEQFF. DNA for the CDR3: TGTGCCAGCAGCATTTACAATGAGCAGTTCTTC.

This clone was recorded once. This rearrangement joins TRBV7-2 to TRBJ2-1; D possibly corresponds to TRBD1 (5 bases). V dropped 1 base and J dropped 0 bases, with 10 bases sitting between them. Germline-derived CDR1 and CDR2 are SGHTA and FQGNSA. The CDR3 sequence is 16 residues long. CDR3 protein: CASSLGHRSSYNEQFF. The CDR3 bases are TGTGCCAGCAGCTTAGGTCACAGGAGCTCCTACAATGAGCAGTTCTTC.

This chain links TRBV2 with TRBJ2-7; 10 nucleotides line up with TRBD1. Unmatched junction bases numbered 5, after V lost 6 bases and J lost 3 bases. This CDR3 is 14 amino acids long. Germline V gene sequence: CDR1 SNHLY, CDR2 FYNNEI. The CDR3, as DNA: TGTGCCAGCAGAACCGGGACAGGGGTCTACGAGCAGTACTTC. Its translation is CASRTGTGVYEQYF.

This clone was counted a single time. V and J are TRBV18 and TRBJ2-2, with D uncertain. The germline CDR1 and CDR2 sequences are KGHSH and LQKENI. V shed 2 bases and J shed 0 bases, with 7 bases lying between them. There are 15 residues in the CDR3. This chain's CDR3 is CASSPDNANTGELFF. The CDR3 coding sequence is TGTGCCAGCTCACCAGACAACGCGAACACCGGGGAGCTGTTTTTT.

V usage is TRBV9 and J usage is TRBJ2-2; possibly TRBD1 for D (6 bases). CDR1 is SGDLS and CDR2 is YYNGEE in the germline V gene. Trimming cost V 3 bases and J 2 bases, with 14 bases left between them. The CDR3 is 16 amino acids. The CDR3 sequence: CASSARGSANTGELFF. CDR3 nucleotide sequence: TGTGCCAGCAGCGCCAGGGGATCGGCCAACACCGGGGAGCTGTTTTTT.

The chain has TRBV5-1 and TRBJ2-6; TRBD2 matches 9 bases. V gave up 0 bases and J gave up 0 bases; unmatched junction bases: 10. The germline V gene encodes CDR1 SGHRS and CDR2 YFSETQ. The CDR3 contains 20 residues. The CDR3 region is CASSLAPMTSGPSGANVLTF. The CDR3 nucleotides read TGCGCCAGCAGCTTGGCCCCGATGACTAGCGGCCCCTCTGGGGCCAACGTCCTGACTTTC.

A few counts support this clone. The CDR3, as DNA: TGTGCCAGTACAACAGGGGGATACACTGAAGCTTTCTTT. Translated, it gives CASTTGGYTEAFF. This sequence joins TRBV19 and TRBJ1-1; TRBD1 matches at 8 bases. CDR3 size: 13 residues. V dropped 7 bases and J dropped 3; count of bases not matched to a gene: 4. Germline CDR1 is LNHDA and CDR2 is SQIVND (reference sequence).

This chain connects TRBV12-3 or TRBV12-4 to TRBJ1-4; 7 nucleotides line up with TRBD1. J was trimmed by 11 bases and V by 7 bases; bases with no gene match: 7. This CDR3 spans 12 amino acids. The CDR3 coding sequence is TGTGCCAGCACTGGTTACAGGGGTAAACTGTTTTTT. It translates to CASTGYRGKLFF.

The gene calls are TRBV6-5 and TRBJ2-2; 8 nucleotides agree with TRBD1. CDR1 is MNHEY and CDR2 is SVGAGI in the germline V gene. The CDR3 runs to 11 residues. The junction had 2 bases not matched to a gene; V was cut back by 8 bases and J by 9 bases. The CDR3 is CASRTGRELFF. DNA of the CDR3: TGTGCCAGCCGGACAGGGCGGGAGCTGTTTTTT.

This chain joins TRBV25-1 and TRBJ1-2; a possible D gene is TRBD1 (5 bases). The CDR3 sequence is 11 residues long. The ends were cut back, 6 bases at V and 6 bases at J, with 8 bases in the middle. Germline lookup yields CDR1 MGHDK and CDR2 SYGVNS. The CDR3 coding sequence is TGTGCCAGCAGCCGCAGGGATGGCTACACCTTC. Protein sequence: CASSRRDGYTF.

The CDR3 region has the DNA TGTGCCAGTAGTCTCGATTTTTCCCGGGGTACGAAGGCCAACGTCCTGACTTTC. Protein product: CASSLDFSRGTKANVLTF. V gene TRBV19 combines with J gene TRBJ2-6; D is perhaps TRBD2 (5 bases). V was trimmed by 5 bases and J by 6 bases, leaving 23 bases between them. Per the germline V gene, CDR1 is LNHDA and CDR2 is SQIVND (reference sequence). CDR3 length: 18 residues.

This chain uses TRBV30 with TRBJ1-1, with a tentative D call TRBD1 (6 bases). Germline CDR1 GTSNPN, CDR2 SVGIG (reference sequence). The V gene lost 7 bases and the J gene lost 7 bases, with 13 bases spanning the gap. The CDR3 is 11 residues long. The CDR3 region has the DNA TGTGCCTATACACAGGGCTATGAAGCTTTCTTT. It translates to CAYTQGYEAFF.

V gene TRBV6-5 combines with J gene TRBJ2-1, with 10 bases fitting TRBD1. CDR1 is MNHEY and CDR2 is SVGAGI in the germline V gene. After removal of 9 bases from V and 8 bases from J, the junction contained 10 bases not matched to a gene. This CDR3 has 14 residues. CDR3 sequence (DNA): TGTGCCAGTAAATGGGGACAGGGGAGCGATGAGCAGTTCTTC. Its protein is CASKWGQGSDEQFF.

DNA for the CDR3: TGCGCCAGCAGCTTACTAGCGGGGGGGCCCGGGGAGCTGTTTTTT. This translates into CASSLLAGGPGELFF. J is TRBJ2-2 and V is TRBV5-1; 13 nucleotides line up with TRBD2. Trimming took 2 bases from V and 6 from J; bases not matched to a gene: 1. CDR1 and CDR2 from the germline V gene are SGHRS and YFSETQ. CDR3 length: 15 residues.

The chain is built from TRBV2 and TRBJ1-5; 9 nucleotides match TRBD1. The V and J ends lost 5 bases and 7 bases, in that order; junction bases with no gene match: 3. CDR1 and CDR2 (germline): SNHLY, FYNNEI. This CDR3 comprises 13 residues. The CDR3 nucleotides read TGTGCCAGCAGTCTACAGGGGGCCCAGCCCCAGCATTTT. This sequence encodes CASSLQGAQPQHF.

The chain is built from TRBV7-9 and TRBJ1-1; no firm D call. CDR1 SEHNR and CDR2 FQNEAQ come from the germline V gene (reference sequence). The CDR3 loop spans 11 amino acids. Trimming cost V 1 base and J 11 bases, with 8 bases left between them. The CDR3 nucleotides are TGTGCCAGCAGCTTAGGAGGCGGGGCTTTCTTT. It yields the protein CASSLGGGAFF.

The CDR3 reads CASSVNPSGGRTDTQYF. The DNA for the CDR3 is TGTGCCAGCAGCGTAAACCCTAGCGGGGGAAGGACAGATACGCAGTATTTT. The rearrangement uses TRBV9 and TRBJ2-3, with 10 nucleotides matching TRBD2. This CDR3 region has 17 residues. The V and J ends lost 1 base and 3 bases, in that order; junction bases with no gene match: 8. From germline, CDR1 is SGDLS and CDR2 YYNGEE.